The T cell receptor (beta chain) under discussion was sequenced for a study of OX40 agonist ivuxolimab in advanced cancers. The germline CDR1 and CDR2 sequences are SGHNT and YYREEE (reference sequence). V shed 6 bases, J shed 4 bases, and the junction held 8 bases outside the gene matches. This CDR3 has 14 amino acids. TCRdb's copy holds only in-frame clones and misses some; the assay was immunoSEQ multiplex PCR. The sample includes some 83,000 clones, over 90% of them seen just once. The chain has TRBV5-4 and TRBJ2-5; 8 bases match TRBD1. The receptor was isolated from an adult with an advanced solid tumor such as melanoma, head and neck, liver or kidney cancer. The sample was CD4+ or CD8+ T cells sorted from blood, taken in a trial of the OX40 agonist ivuxolimab. The CDR3 region has the DNA TGTGCCAGCACCCAACAGGGGGAAGGAGAGACCCAGTACTTC. This sequence encodes CASTQQGEGETQYF.